Each of the 22 T cell receptor beta chains below was sequenced from the same sample in a study of cytomegalovirus exposure and HLA in healthy donors. The PCR made use of 60 Vbeta and 13 Jbeta primers. TCRdb's table, derived via immunoSEQ multiplex PCR, lists solely in-frame clones and lacks some. The table records about 120,000 clones, about 15% of them present only once. Sequenced sample: PBMCs. These receptors were obtained from a female donor in good health and CMV-seropositive.

The gene calls are TRBV2 and TRBJ1-1; D not certain. Germline lookup yields CDR1 SNHLY and CDR2 FYNNEI. The CDR3 spans 12 residues. Trimming pared 6 bases from V and 9 bases from J, leaving 14 bases between. As DNA, the CDR3 is TGTGCCAGCAGGGTTGTAGATCCCAAAGCTTTCTTT. It yields the protein CASRVVDPKAFF.

In nucleotides, the CDR3 is TGTGCCAGCAGTTACCGAGGAGGTCACGGTGAGCAGTTCTTC. This sequence encodes CASSYRGGHGEQFF. This chain joins TRBV6-6 and TRBJ2-1, with D possibly being TRBD2 (5 bases). The CDR3 length is 14 residues. Trimming took 2 bases from V and 9 from J, leaving 14 bases between them. Germline V gene sequence: CDR1 MNHNY, CDR2 SVGAGI (reference sequence).

The genes are TRBV7-3 and TRBJ2-7, with 7 bases identical to TRBD2. Germline V gives CDR1 SGHTA, CDR2 FQGTGA. The CDR3 sequence is 13 residues long. V shed 3 bases, J shed 7 bases, and the junction held 6 bases outside the gene matches. CDR3 region: CASSLGRVGEQYF. The CDR3 coding sequence is TGTGCCAGCAGCTTGGGGAGGGTCGGTGAGCAGTACTTC.

The gene calls are TRBV5-8 and TRBJ1-4; D gene unclear. Germline loops: CDR1 SGHTS, CDR2 YDEGEE. The CDR3 is 15 amino acids. Between the trimmed V and J ends, which lost 3 bases and 8 bases, there was a span of 17 bases. This chain's CDR3 is CASSSYGRPGEKLFF. The CDR3 nucleotides are TGTGCCAGCAGCTCTTACGGTCGGCCGGGGGAAAAACTGTTTTTT.

The chain combines TRBV28 with TRBJ2-7; 8 bases line up with TRBD1. V was pared by 9 bases and J by 6 bases, with 10 bases of the junction left unmatched. The CDR3 extends over 13 amino acids. Germline V gene data show CDR1 as MDHEN and CDR2 as SYDVKM. The CDR3 protein is CARMDREFFEQYF. CDR3 in DNA: TGTGCCAGGATGGACAGGGAGTTCTTCGAGCAGTACTTC.

The chain uses TRBV6-1 and TRBJ1-1, with D maybe TRBD1 (6 bases). Trimming removed 3 bases from V and 4 bases from J, with 15 bases in between. Germline V CDR1 and CDR2: MNHNS, SASEGT. This CDR3 has 15 amino acids. The CDR3 spells CASSDHGGRLTEAFF. The CDR3 region has the DNA TGTGCCAGCAGTGACCACGGGGGGCGGCTCACTGAAGCTTTCTTT.

This clone turned up a few times. The chain is built from TRBV4-3 and TRBJ1-2; no clear D gene. Germline V gene lookup returns CDR1 LGHNA and CDR2 YSLEER. This CDR3 has 15 amino acids. The ends were cut back, 2 bases at V and 5 bases at J, with 15 bases in the middle. The DNA of the CDR3 is TGCGCCAGCAGCCAATTCCTCAAGGGAGGATATGGCTACACCTTC. Amino acid sequence: CASSQFLKGGYGYTF.

This clone was observed a few times. The V and J genes are TRBV2 and TRBJ1-2; the D is unclear. The CDR3 contains 14 residues. Germline loops: CDR1 SNHLY, CDR2 FYNNEI. Trimming shortened V by 1 base and J by 6 bases, and 12 bases separated the two germline ends. CDR3 residues: CASSEVAGGNGYTF. CDR3 coding DNA: TGTGCCAGCAGTGAAGTGGCGGGAGGAAATGGCTACACCTTC.

This clone has only a few counts. The CDR3 DNA reads as TGTGCCACCAGCAAGGACAGGGGGCGGGACACTGAAGCTTTCTTT. Its protein is CATSKDRGRDTEAFF. The rearrangement links TRBV15 to TRBJ1-1, with 11 bases aligning to TRBD1. Germline V gene sequence: CDR1 LNHNV, CDR2 YYDKDF (reference sequence). The CDR3 runs 15 residues. The V and J ends lost 4 bases and 3 bases, in that order; junction bases with no gene match: 4.

The chain is built from TRBV12-5 and TRBJ1-5, with 12 positions matching TRBD1. Germline V gene data show CDR1 as LGHNT and CDR2 as FRNRAP. This CDR3 is 15 amino acids long. With 4 bases clipped from V and 7 bases from J, the junction kept 5 bases outside the gene matches. Here the CDR3 reads CASGSGQGARQPQHF. CDR3 DNA: TGTGCTAGTGGTTCGGGACAGGGGGCTCGGCAGCCCCAGCATTTT.

This clone was observed a few times. This sequence joins TRBV2 and TRBJ1-2; 7 bases line up with TRBD1. This CDR3 is built from 12 residues. Germline CDR1 is SNHLY and CDR2 is FYNNEI. The V gene end was trimmed by 7 bases and the J gene end by 3 bases; junction bases not matched to a gene: 2. CDR3 sequence: CASTGQDYGYTF. DNA for the CDR3: TGTGCCAGCACCGGACAGGACTATGGCTACACCTTC.

The table lists this clone with a few counts. The chain joins TRBV7-3 to TRBJ2-3, with TRBD2 as a possible D gene (5 bases). Germline V CDR1 and CDR2: SGHTA, FQGTGA. The CDR3 runs to 15 residues. V gave up 2 bases and J gave up 0 bases, with 9 bases separating them. This chain's CDR3 is CASSLGWTSTDTQYF. In DNA, the CDR3 is TGTGCCAGCAGCTTAGGTTGGACTAGCACAGATACGCAGTATTTT. Looking up the rest from reference TRBV7-3 and TRBJ2-3 gives the full variable domain: GAGVSQTPSNKVTEKGKYVELRCDPISGHTALYWYRQSLGQGPEFLIYFQGTGAADDSGLPNDRFFAVRPEGSVSTLKIQRTERGDSAVYLCASSLGWTSTDTQYFGPGTRLTVL.

The chain recombines TRBV4-1 with TRBJ2-2, with TRBD1 matching 9 bases. Trimming took 2 bases from V and 6 from J; bases not matched to a gene: 7. Germline loops: CDR1 MGHRA, CDR2 YSYEKL. The CDR3 is 16 amino acids. The CDR3 nucleotides are TGCGCCAGCAGCCAACCCGGACAGGGGTTGTCCGGGGAGCTGTTTTTT. The encoded protein is CASSQPGQGLSGELFF.

This clone was picked up a small number of times. The J gene is TRBJ1-2, the V gene TRBV27, with D possibly being TRBD1 (6 bases). The CDR3 sequence is 17 residues long. V dropped 0 bases and J dropped 3 bases, with 17 bases sitting between them. Per germline, CDR1 MNHEY and CDR2 SMNVEV (reference sequence). CDR3 loop: CASSLSGSGGAYYGYTF. As DNA, the CDR3 is TGTGCCAGCAGTTTATCCGGGTCGGGGGGCGCCTACTATGGCTACACCTTC.

The genes are TRBV5-4 and TRBJ2-7; D not certain. The V end lost 4 bases, the J end lost 1 base, and 9 bases lay between the germline ends. In germline, CDR1 is SGHNT, CDR2 YYREEE (reference sequence). CDR3 length equals 13 residues. In nucleotides, the CDR3 is TGTGCCAGCAGCCCCCAGGATTCCTACGAGCAGTACTTC. This codes for CASSPQDSYEQYF.

This chain links TRBV5-1 with TRBJ2-7, with 13 bases matching TRBD2. Germline V gene lookup returns CDR1 SGHRS and CDR2 YFSETQ. The CDR3 totals 17 residues. V was clipped by 0 bases and J by 2 bases; unmatched bases: 5. The CDR3 is CASSLAGLAGLAYEQYF. In DNA, the CDR3 is TGCGCCAGCAGCTTGGCGGGACTAGCGGGATTAGCCTACGAGCAGTACTTC. Full variable domain (outside the CDR3, taken from reference TRBV5-1 and TRBJ2-7): KAGVTQTPRYLIKTRGQQVTLSCSPISGHRSVSWYQQTPGQGLQFLFEYFSETQRNKGNFPGRFSGRQFSNSRSEMNVSTLELGDSALYLCASSLAGLAGLAYEQYFGPGTRLTVT.

In this sample, this clone turned up a few times. The chain employs TRBV5-6 and TRBJ2-5, with D hard to call. CDR3 length: 12 residues. V lost 4 bases, J lost 5 bases, and 9 bases lay in between. From germline, CDR1 is SGHDT and CDR2 YYEEEE. In DNA form, the CDR3 reads TGTGCCAGCAGCCCCCTCGGGGAGACCCAGTACTTC. Amino acid sequence: CASSPLGETQYF.

The chain links TRBV30 to TRBJ1-2, with D tentatively TRBD1 (6 bases). The V end was cut by 4 bases, the J end by 6 bases, with 21 bases between. The CDR3 sequence is 15 residues long. The germline V gene encodes CDR1 GTSNPN and CDR2 SVGIG (reference sequence). CDR3: CAWTPSGYRVDGYTF. For the CDR3, the DNA is TGTGCCTGGACCCCCTCGGGATACAGGGTCGATGGCTACACCTTC.

This clone came up a few times. The chain links TRBV27 to TRBJ2-7; 7 positions agree with TRBD1. Germline loops: CDR1 MNHEY, CDR2 SMNVEV (reference sequence). The V and J ends lost 3 bases and 0 bases, in that order; junction bases with no gene match: 8. The CDR3 spans 16 residues. The CDR3: CASSFISGTVSYEQYF. As DNA, the CDR3 is TGTGCCAGCAGTTTCATCTCCGGGACAGTCTCCTACGAGCAGTACTTC.

The rearrangement links TRBV7-2 to TRBJ2-5, with 7 bases matching TRBD2. Germline CDR1 is SGHTA and CDR2 is FQGNSA. The CDR3 spans 16 residues. The trim removed 2 bases at V and 5 bases at J, leaving 11 bases unmatched. CDR3 amino acids: CASSLNRGRDVETQYF. For the CDR3, the DNA is TGTGCCAGCAGCTTAAATCGGGGGAGGGATGTTGAGACCCAGTACTTC.

This clone was recorded a few times. The chain links TRBV6-5 to TRBJ1-2, with 7 bases lining up with TRBD1. This CDR3 is 13 amino acids long. Germline CDR1 is MNHEY and CDR2 is SVGAGI. V lost 6 bases to trimming and J lost 8 bases; unmatched junction nucleotides: 9. The CDR3 is CASSLGQALGYTF. The DNA of the CDR3 is TGTGCCAGCAGCCTAGGACAGGCCCTGGGCTACACCTTC.

This clone was seen more than once but under ten times. This chain joins TRBV4-3 and TRBJ2-1, with D tentatively TRBD2 (6 bases). The CDR3 is 17 amino acids. Germline loops: CDR1 LGHNA, CDR2 YSLEER. Trimming stripped 4 bases from V and 7 bases from J, with 23 bases between. In DNA form, the CDR3 reads TGCGCCAGCAGCCCCCGCCGGATACGGGAGTCCCGGAATGAGCAGTTCTTC. Amino acids: CASSPRRIRESRNEQFF.